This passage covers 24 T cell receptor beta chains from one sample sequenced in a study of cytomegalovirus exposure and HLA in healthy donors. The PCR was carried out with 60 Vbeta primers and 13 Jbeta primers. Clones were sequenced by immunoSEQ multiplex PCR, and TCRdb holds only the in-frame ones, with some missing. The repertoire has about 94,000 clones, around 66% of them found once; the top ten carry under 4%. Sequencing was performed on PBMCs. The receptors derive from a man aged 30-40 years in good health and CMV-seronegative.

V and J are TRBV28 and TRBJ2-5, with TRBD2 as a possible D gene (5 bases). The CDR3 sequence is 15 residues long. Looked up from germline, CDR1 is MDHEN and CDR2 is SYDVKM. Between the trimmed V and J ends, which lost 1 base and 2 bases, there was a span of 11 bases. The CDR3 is CASSLSGDFQETQYF. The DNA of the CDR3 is TGTGCCAGCAGTTTATCCGGGGATTTTCAAGAGACCCAGTACTTC.

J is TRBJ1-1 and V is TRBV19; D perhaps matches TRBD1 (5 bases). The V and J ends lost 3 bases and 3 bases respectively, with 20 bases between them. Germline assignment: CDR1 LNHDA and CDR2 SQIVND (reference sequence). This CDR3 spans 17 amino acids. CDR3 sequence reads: CASSIPPGRRKDTEAFF. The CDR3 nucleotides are TGTGCCAGTAGTATCCCCCCAGGGCGAAGAAAGGACACTGAAGCTTTCTTT.

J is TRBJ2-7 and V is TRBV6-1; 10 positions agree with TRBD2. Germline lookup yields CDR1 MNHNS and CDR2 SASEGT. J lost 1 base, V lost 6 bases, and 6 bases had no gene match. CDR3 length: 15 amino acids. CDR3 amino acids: CASRELAGRSYEQYF. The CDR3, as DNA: TGTGCCAGCAGAGAACTAGCGGGGAGATCCTACGAGCAGTACTTC.

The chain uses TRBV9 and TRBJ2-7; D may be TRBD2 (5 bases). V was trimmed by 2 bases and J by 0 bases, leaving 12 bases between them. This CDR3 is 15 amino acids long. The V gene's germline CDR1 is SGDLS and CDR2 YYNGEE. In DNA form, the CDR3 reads TGTGCCAGCAGCGTTGGAGGAACAGTCTCCTACGAGCAGTACTTC. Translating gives CASSVGGTVSYEQYF.

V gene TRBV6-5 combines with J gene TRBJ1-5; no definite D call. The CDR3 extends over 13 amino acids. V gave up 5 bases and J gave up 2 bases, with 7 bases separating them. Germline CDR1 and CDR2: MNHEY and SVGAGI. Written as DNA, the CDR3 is TGTGCCAGCAGTACTGAACGCAATCAGCCCCAGCATTTT. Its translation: CASSTERNQPQHF.

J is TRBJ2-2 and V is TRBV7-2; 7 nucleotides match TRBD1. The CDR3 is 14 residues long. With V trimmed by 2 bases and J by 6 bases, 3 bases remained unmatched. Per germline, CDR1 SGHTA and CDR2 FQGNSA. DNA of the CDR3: TGTGCCAGCAGCTTAACGGGACAGCCCGGGGAGCTGTTTTTT. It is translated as CASSLTGQPGELFF.

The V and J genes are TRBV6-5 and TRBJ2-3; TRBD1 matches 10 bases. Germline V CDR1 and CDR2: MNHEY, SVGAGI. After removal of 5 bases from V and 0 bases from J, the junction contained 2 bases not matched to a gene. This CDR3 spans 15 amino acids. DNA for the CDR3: TGTGCCAGCAGTCGGACAGGGGGTAGCACAGATACGCAGTATTTT. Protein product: CASSRTGGSTDTQYF.

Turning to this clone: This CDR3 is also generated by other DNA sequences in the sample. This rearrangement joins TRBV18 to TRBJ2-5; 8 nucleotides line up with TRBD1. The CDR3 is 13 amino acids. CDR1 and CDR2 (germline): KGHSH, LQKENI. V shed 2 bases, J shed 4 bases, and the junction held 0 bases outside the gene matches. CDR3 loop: CASSPGQGETQYF. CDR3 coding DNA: TGTGCCAGCTCACCAGGACAGGGAGAGACCCAGTACTTC.

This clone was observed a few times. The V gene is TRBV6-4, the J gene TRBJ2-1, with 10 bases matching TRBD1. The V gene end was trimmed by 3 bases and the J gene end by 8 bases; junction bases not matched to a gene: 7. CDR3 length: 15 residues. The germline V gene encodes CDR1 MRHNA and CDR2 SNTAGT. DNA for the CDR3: TGTGCCAGCAGTGAGGGGACAGGGGATACCCATGAGCAGTTCTTC. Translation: CASSEGTGDTHEQFF.

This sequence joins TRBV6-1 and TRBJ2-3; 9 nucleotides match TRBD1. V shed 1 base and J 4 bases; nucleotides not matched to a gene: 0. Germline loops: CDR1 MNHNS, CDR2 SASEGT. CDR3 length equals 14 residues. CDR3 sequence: CASSEGTGADTQYF. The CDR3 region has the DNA TGTGCCAGCAGTGAAGGGACAGGGGCAGATACGCAGTATTTT.

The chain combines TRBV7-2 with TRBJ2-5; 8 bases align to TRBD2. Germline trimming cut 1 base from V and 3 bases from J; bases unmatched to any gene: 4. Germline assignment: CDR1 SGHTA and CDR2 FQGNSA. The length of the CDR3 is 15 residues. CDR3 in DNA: TGTGCCAGCAGCTTAGACGGGGGGGGTAAAGAGACCCAGTACTTC. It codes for CASSLDGGGKETQYF.

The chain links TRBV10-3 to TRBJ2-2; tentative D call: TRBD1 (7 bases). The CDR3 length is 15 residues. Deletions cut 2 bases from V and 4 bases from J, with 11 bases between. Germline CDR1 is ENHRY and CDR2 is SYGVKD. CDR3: CAISEAGGSTGELFF. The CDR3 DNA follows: TGTGCCATCAGTGAGGCAGGGGGGAGCACCGGGGAGCTGTTTTTT.

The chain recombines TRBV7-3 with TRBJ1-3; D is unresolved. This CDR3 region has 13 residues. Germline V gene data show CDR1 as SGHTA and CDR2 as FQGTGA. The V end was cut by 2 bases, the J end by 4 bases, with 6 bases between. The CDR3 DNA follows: TGTGCCAGCAGCTTATTGGGCGGAAACACCATATATTTT. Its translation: CASSLLGGNTIYF. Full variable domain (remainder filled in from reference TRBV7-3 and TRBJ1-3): GAGVSQTPSNKVTEKGKYVELRCDPISGHTALYWYRQSLGQGPEFLIYFQGTGAADDSGLPNDRFFAVRPEGSVSTLKIQRTERGDSAVYLCASSLLGGNTIYFGEGSWLTVV.

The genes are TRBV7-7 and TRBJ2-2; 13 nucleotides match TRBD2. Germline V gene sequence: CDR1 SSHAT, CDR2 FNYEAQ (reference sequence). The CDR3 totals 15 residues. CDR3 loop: CASGGLAGDTGELFF. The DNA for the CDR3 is TGTGCTAGCGGCGGACTAGCGGGAGACACCGGGGAGCTGTTTTTT.

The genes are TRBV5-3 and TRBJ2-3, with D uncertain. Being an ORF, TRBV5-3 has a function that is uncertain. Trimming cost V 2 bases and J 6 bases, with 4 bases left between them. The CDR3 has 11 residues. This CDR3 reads CARSFNDTQYF. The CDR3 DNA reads TGTGCCAGAAGCTTTAATGATACGCAGTATTTT.

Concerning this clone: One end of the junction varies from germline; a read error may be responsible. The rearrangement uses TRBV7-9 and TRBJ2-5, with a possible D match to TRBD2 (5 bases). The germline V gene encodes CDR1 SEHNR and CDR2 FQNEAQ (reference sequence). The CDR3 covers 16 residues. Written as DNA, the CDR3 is TGTTCCAGCAGCCGATCTCCCCCGGGCGGGCAAGAGACCCAGTACTTC. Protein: CSSSRSPPGGQETQYF.

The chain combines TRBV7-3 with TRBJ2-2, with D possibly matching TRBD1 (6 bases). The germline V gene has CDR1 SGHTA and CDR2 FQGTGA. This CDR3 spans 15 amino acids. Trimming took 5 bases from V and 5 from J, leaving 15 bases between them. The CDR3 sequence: CASSKQGRRTGELFF. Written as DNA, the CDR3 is TGTGCCAGCAGCAAACAGGGTCGGCGGACCGGGGAGCTGTTTTTT. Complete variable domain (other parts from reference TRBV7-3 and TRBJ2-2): GAGVSQTPSNKVTEKGKYVELRCDPISGHTALYWYRQSLGQGPEFLIYFQGTGAADDSGLPNDRFFAVRPEGSVSTLKIQRTERGDSAVYLCASSKQGRRTGELFFGEGSRLTVL.

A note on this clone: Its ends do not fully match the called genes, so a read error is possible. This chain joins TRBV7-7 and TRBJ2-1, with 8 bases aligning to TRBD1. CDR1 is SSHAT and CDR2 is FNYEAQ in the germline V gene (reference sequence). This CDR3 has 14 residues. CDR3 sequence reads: CASSAGQGRDEQFF. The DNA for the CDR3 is TGTGCTAGCAGCGCCGGACAGGGTAGGGATGAGCAGTTCTTC.

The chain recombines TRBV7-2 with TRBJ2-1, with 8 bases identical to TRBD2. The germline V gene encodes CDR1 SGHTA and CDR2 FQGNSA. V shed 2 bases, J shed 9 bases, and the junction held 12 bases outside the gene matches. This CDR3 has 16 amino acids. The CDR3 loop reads CASSLSHRGGYGEQFF. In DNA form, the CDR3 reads TGTGCCAGCAGCTTATCCCACCGGGGGGGCTACGGTGAGCAGTTCTTC.

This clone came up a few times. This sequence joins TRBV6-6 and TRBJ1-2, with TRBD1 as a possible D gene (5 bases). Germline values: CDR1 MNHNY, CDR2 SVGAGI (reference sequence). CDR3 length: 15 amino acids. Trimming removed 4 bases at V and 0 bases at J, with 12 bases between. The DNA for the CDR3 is TGTGCCAGCAGTTCCTACGACAGATCTAACTATGGCTACACCTTC. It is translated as CASSSYDRSNYGYTF.

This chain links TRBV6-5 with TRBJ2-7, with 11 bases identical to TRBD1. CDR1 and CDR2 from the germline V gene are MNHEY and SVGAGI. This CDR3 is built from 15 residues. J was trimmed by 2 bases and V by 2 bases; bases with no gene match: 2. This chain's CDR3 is CASSYQDRGPYEQYF. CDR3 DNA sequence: TGTGCCAGCAGTTACCAGGACAGGGGGCCCTACGAGCAGTACTTC.

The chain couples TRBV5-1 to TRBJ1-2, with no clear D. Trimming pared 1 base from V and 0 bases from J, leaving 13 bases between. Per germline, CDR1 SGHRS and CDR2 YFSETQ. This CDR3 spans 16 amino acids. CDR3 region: CASSLFGEDTNYGYTF. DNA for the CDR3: TGCGCCAGCAGCTTGTTTGGGGAGGATACTAACTATGGCTACACCTTC.

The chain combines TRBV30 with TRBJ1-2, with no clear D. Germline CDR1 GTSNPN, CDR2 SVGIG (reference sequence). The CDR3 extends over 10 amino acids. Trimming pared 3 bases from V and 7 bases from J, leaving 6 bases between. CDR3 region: CAWRQAGYTF. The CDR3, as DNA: TGTGCCTGGAGGCAGGCTGGCTACACCTTC.

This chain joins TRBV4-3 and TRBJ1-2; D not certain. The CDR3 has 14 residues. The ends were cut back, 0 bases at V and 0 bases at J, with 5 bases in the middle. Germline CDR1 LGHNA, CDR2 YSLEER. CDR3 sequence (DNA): TGCGCCAGCAGCCAAGATCTACCTAACTATGGCTACACCTTC. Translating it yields CASSQDLPNYGYTF.